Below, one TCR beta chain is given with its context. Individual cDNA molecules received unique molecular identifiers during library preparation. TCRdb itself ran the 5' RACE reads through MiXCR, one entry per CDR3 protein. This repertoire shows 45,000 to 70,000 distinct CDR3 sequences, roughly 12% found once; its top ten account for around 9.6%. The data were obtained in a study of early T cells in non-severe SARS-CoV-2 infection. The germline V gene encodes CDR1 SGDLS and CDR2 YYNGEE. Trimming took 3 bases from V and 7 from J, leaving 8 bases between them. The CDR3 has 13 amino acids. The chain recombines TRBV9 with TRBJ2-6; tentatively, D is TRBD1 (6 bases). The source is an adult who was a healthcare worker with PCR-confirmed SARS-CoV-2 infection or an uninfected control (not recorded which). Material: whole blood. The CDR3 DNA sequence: TGTGCCAGCAGCGAACAGGGCGCCAACGTCCTGACTTTC. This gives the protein CASSEQGANVLTF.